Below are 24 T cell receptor beta chains sequenced from a single sample in a study of T cells in narcolepsy. Profiling relied on immunoSEQ multiplex PCR, and the TCRdb table lists in-frame clones only, not all of them. The sample lists about 35,000 clones, roughly 77% occurring once. The sample taken for sequencing was memory (CD45RA-) CD4+ T cells from blood. Receptors originate from a human donor in good health.

The chain links TRBV6-1 to TRBJ1-1; D is uncertain. Trimming cost V 4 bases and J 5 bases, with 14 bases left between them. The CDR3 has 14 amino acids. Germline V gene lookup returns CDR1 MNHNS and CDR2 SASEGT. CDR3 region: CASSVGPQSTEAFF. CDR3 nucleotides: TGTGCCAGCAGTGTGGGCCCCCAGAGTACTGAAGCTTTCTTT.

The chain is built from TRBV5-4 and TRBJ2-7; TRBD2 matches at 9 bases. CDR1 is SGHNT and CDR2 is YYREEE in the germline V gene (reference sequence). The CDR3 runs to 15 residues. Losses at the gene ends were 1 base for V and 4 bases for J; bases not matched to a gene: 6. The CDR3 loop is CASSLMAGGRYEQYF. CDR3 nucleotide sequence: TGTGCCAGCAGCTTGATGGCGGGAGGGCGGTACGAGCAGTACTTC.

This chain connects TRBV5-6 to TRBJ1-6; 10 nucleotides match TRBD1. Germline CDR1 reads SGHDT; CDR2 reads YYEEEE. This CDR3 is 14 amino acids long. V trimming: 9 bases; J trimming: 7 bases; junction bases outside the gene matches: 7. The chain's CDR3 is CATTWGQGNSPLHF. In DNA form, the CDR3 reads TGTGCCACCACTTGGGGACAGGGGAATTCACCCCTCCACTTT.

The chain employs TRBV5-1 and TRBJ2-1; 7 nucleotides agree with TRBD2. V lost 4 bases, J lost 4 bases, and 8 bases stayed unmatched. The CDR3 consists of 15 residues. CDR1 and CDR2 (germline): SGHRS, YFSETQ. Here the CDR3 reads CASSSGGSTYNEQFF. CDR3 coding DNA: TGCGCCAGCAGCAGTGGCGGGAGTACTTACAATGAGCAGTTCTTC.

V is TRBV29-1 and J is TRBJ2-2; D possibly corresponds to TRBD2 (5 bases). Germline V gives CDR1 SQVTM, CDR2 ANQGSEA. CDR3 length: 11 residues. The V and J ends lost 6 bases and 3 bases respectively, with 5 bases between them. In DNA, the CDR3 is TGCAGCGTCGGGGACACCGGGGAGCTGTTTTTT. It specifies CSVGDTGELFF.

This clone has a handful of counts. The chain combines TRBV11-1 with TRBJ2-2; D possibly corresponds to TRBD2 (8 bases). CDR1 and CDR2 from the germline V gene are SGHAT and FQDESV (reference sequence). The CDR3 is 15 residues long. V gave up 5 bases and J gave up 7 bases, with 17 bases separating them. DNA for the CDR3: TGTGCCAGCAGCCCCCGGGAGGGGGCAAACGGGGAGCTGTTTTTT. Amino acid sequence: CASSPREGANGELFF.

This chain joins TRBV6-5 and TRBJ2-7; 10 nucleotides line up with TRBD1. The germline CDR1 and CDR2 sequences are MNHEY and SVGAGI. The CDR3 spans 14 residues. V was clipped by 6 bases and J by 3 bases; unmatched bases: 5. For the CDR3, the DNA is TGTGCCAGCAGGACAGGGGGCGCAGTCTACGAGCAGTACTTC. The encoded protein is CASRTGGAVYEQYF.

This chain connects TRBV27 to TRBJ2-7; TRBD2 might be the D (5 bases). This CDR3 spans 14 amino acids. Germline V gene lookup returns CDR1 MNHEY and CDR2 SMNVEV (reference sequence). Trimming cost V 5 bases and J 5 bases, with 16 bases left between them. The CDR3 DNA reads as TGTGCCAGCAGTCCCCGTCTTGGAGGCGACGAGCAGTACTTC. This sequence encodes CASSPRLGGDEQYF.

The V call is TRBV6-5, the J call TRBJ1-1; maybe TRBD1 (5 bases). Trimming cost V 6 bases and J 3 bases, with 14 bases left between them. Germline CDR1 and CDR2: MNHEY and SVGAGI. The CDR3 is made up of 14 amino acids. CDR3 region: CASSPPEQDTEAFF. The CDR3 coding sequence is TGTGCCAGCAGCCCCCCTGAACAGGACACTGAAGCTTTCTTT.

The rearrangement links TRBV4-2 to TRBJ2-7; the D is unclear. Germline V gene data show CDR1 as LGHNA and CDR2 as YNFKEQ. The V and J ends lost 4 bases and 3 bases respectively, with 10 bases between them. The CDR3 has 13 residues. CDR3 in DNA: TGTGCCAGCAGCCGAAGAGATCGCTACGAGCAGTACTTC. This codes for CASSRRDRYEQYF.

The rearrangement links TRBV11-1 to TRBJ1-3; D unclear. The CDR3 length is 13 residues. Trimming took off 5 bases at V and 4 bases at J, with 9 bases between the two ends. CDR1 is SGHAT, CDR2 FQDESV, per germline (reference sequence). The CDR3 spells CASSPLKGNTIYF. The CDR3 DNA is TGTGCCAGCAGCCCTCTGAAGGGAAACACCATATATTTT.

The CDR3 sequence is CATHPGQGYEQYF. The CDR3 DNA reads as TGTGCCACTCACCCAGGACAGGGCTACGAGCAGTACTTC. The genes are TRBV6-1 and TRBJ2-7; 8 bases line up with TRBD1. Germline trimming cut 10 bases from V and 3 bases from J; bases unmatched to any gene: 8. CDR3 size: 13 residues. The germline gives CDR1 MNHNS, CDR2 SASEGT.

V gene TRBV6-1 combines with J gene TRBJ1-2; D is possibly TRBD1 (6 bases). This CDR3 has 13 amino acids. CDR1 and CDR2 from the germline V gene are MNHNS and SASEGT. The V gene lost 3 bases and the J gene lost 7 bases, with 12 bases spanning the gap. CDR3 region: CASSESGAAGYTF. The CDR3 DNA follows: TGTGCCAGCAGTGAGTCAGGGGCGGCTGGCTACACCTTC.

A word on this clone: A junction end diverges from the germline sequence, so it may reflect a read error. Here the CDR3 DNA reads TGTGCTAGCAGCTTAGGGGCGCAGGGGAACACCGGGGAGCTGTTTTTT. Protein: CASSLGAQGNTGELFF. The chain carries TRBV7-7 and TRBJ2-2; tentatively, D is TRBD1 (5 bases). From germline, CDR1 is SSHAT and CDR2 FNYEAQ (reference sequence). The CDR3 is 16 amino acids.

The genes are TRBV5-5 and TRBJ1-1; TRBD1 agrees at 7 bases. The V segment lost 4 bases and the J segment 2 bases; nucleotides outside the gene matches: 5. The CDR3 is 14 amino acids. CDR1 and CDR2 (germline): SGHKS, YYEKEE (reference sequence). The CDR3 nucleotides are TGTGCCAGCAGCCTAGGACAGGAAAACACTGAAGCTTTCTTT. Protein sequence: CASSLGQENTEAFF.

CDR3 in amino acids: CASSGRGGTLHF. The CDR3 nucleotides read TGTGCCTCCTCAGGGCGGGGAGGAACCCTCCACTTT. V usage is TRBV19 and J usage is TRBJ1-6; D is perhaps TRBD1 (5 bases). Trimming pared 11 bases from V and 14 bases from J, leaving 19 bases between. CDR3 size: 12 residues. Germline lookup yields CDR1 LNHDA and CDR2 SQIVND (reference sequence).

The chain uses TRBV6-4 and TRBJ1-1; possibly TRBD1 for D (5 bases). V dropped 8 bases and J dropped 4 bases, with 11 bases sitting between them. This CDR3 region has 12 residues. Germline V gives CDR1 MRHNA, CDR2 SNTAGT. The CDR3 loop is CASGGGRTEAFF. The CDR3 nucleotides read TGTGCCAGCGGGGGAGGGCGCACTGAAGCTTTCTTT.

The chain combines TRBV11-2 with TRBJ1-4; D gene ambiguous. The ends were cut back, 2 bases at V and 0 bases at J, with 7 bases in the middle. Looked up from germline, CDR1 is SGHAT and CDR2 is FQNNGV. This CDR3 comprises 15 residues. The CDR3 reads CASSLTTTTNEKLFF. Here the CDR3 DNA reads TGTGCCAGCAGCTTAACTACAACAACTAATGAAAAACTGTTTTTT.

The CDR3 region has the DNA TGTGCCAGCGGTATATCCAATGAGCAGTTCTTC. Translation gives CASGISNEQFF. The rearrangement links TRBV7-6 to TRBJ2-1; D remains ambiguous. The CDR3 contains 11 residues. From germline, CDR1 is SGHVS and CDR2 FNYEAQ. Trimming took 8 bases from V and 6 from J, leaving 8 bases between them.

The chain joins TRBV30 to TRBJ2-5; TRBD2 agrees at 8 bases. CDR1 and CDR2 (germline): GTSNPN, SVGIG (reference sequence). The CDR3 is 16 residues long. Germline trimming cut 4 bases from V and 6 bases from J; bases unmatched to any gene: 16. DNA for the CDR3: TGTGCCTGGACCAGGGGACTAGGGACAAGTGTAAAGACCCAGTACTTC. Protein: CAWTRGLGTSVKTQYF.

This clone was picked up one time. V gene TRBV6-7 combines with J gene TRBJ1-2; D not certain. TRBV6-7 is given ORF status, its function remaining uncertain. The V end lost 0 bases, the J end lost 6 bases, and 14 bases lay between the germline ends. There are 15 residues in the CDR3. The DNA of the CDR3 is TGTGCCAGCAGTTACTCACCCGGGTTGAAAAATGGCTACACCTTC. Amino acids: CASSYSPGLKNGYTF.

This clone turned up a few times. CDR3 residues: CASSYLEGMREKLFF. For the CDR3, the DNA is TGTGCCAGCAGTTACCTGGAGGGGATGCGGGAAAAACTGTTTTTT. V and J are TRBV6-5 and TRBJ1-4; a possible D gene is TRBD1 (5 bases). Germline CDR1 reads MNHEY; CDR2 reads SVGAGI. Trimming left V 2 bases short and J 8 bases short, with 15 bases between. CDR3 length: 15 residues.

The chain joins TRBV19 to TRBJ1-1, with D perhaps TRBD1 (6 bases). Trimming pared 6 bases from V and 0 bases from J, leaving 11 bases between. From germline, CDR1 is LNHDA and CDR2 SQIVND (reference sequence). CDR3 length: 14 amino acids. DNA of the CDR3: TGTGCCAGTAGAGGGGACAAGTTGAACACTGAAGCTTTCTTT. It encodes CASRGDKLNTEAFF.

This sequence joins TRBV11-2 and TRBJ2-5; 13 bases match TRBD2. The germline gives CDR1 SGHAT, CDR2 FQNNGV. The CDR3 consists of 17 residues. V lost 5 bases to trimming and J lost 5 bases; unmatched junction nucleotides: 11. CDR3 amino acids: CASSPQRTSGGWETQYF. In DNA form, the CDR3 reads TGTGCCAGCAGCCCCCAGAGGACTAGCGGGGGTTGGGAGACCCAGTACTTC.